What follows is one T cell receptor beta chain and its context. Its antigen is currently unknown. Primers included in the PCR were 60 Vbeta and 13 Jbeta primers. Sequenced by immunoSEQ multiplex PCR; TCRdb stores in-frame clones only, minus some. The sample gives over 70,000 clones, roughly 80% of which show up once; roughly 30% is in the top ten. CDR3 length: 18 amino acids. The V gene lost 1 base and the J gene lost 2 bases, with 20 bases spanning the gap. Germline CDR1 SGHAT, CDR2 FQNNGV. These data belong to a study of cytomegalovirus exposure and HLA in healthy donors. Background on the study: A data release that came early held 80 million or so unique TCRs from HLA-typed donors.

Study observations and caveats: A later analysis associated some 18,000 TCR beta sequences with HLA alleles at a 0.05 false discovery rate. Most likely, a cluster of highly shared sequence variants arose as a sequencing artifact. Association of a missense DCLRE1C variant with TCR beta V- and J-gene trimming was reported in a later analysis.

Specimen: PBMCs. The sequence came from a man aged 50-59 years in good health and CMV-seropositive. V gene TRBV11-2 combines with J gene TRBJ1-1, with D uncertain. In DNA form, the CDR3 reads TGTGCCAGCAGCTTAGTAGTGGGCAGATACGATCGAAACACTGAAGCTTTCTTT. It specifies CASSLVVGRYDRNTEAFF.